A selection of T cell receptor beta chains follows, all from one sample in a study of identifying expanded T cells in peripheral blood. Libraries were prepared by immunoSEQ multiplex PCR; TCRdb keeps only in-frame clonotypes and omits some of them. The sample shows approximately 130,000 clones, 84% of them seen only once. The sample comprised blood. These receptors came from a person aged 18 to 75 in good health. Both conserved end residues are part of each CDR3. Each record gives: clone size, D gene, J gene, V gene, CDR3 DNA, CDR3 protein. A D gene is named only where the DNA matches it firmly. Part of the rows lack a size; the others show once, few, many or a class for expanded clones.

abundance: few
d_gene: -
j_gene: TRBJ1-1
v_gene: TRBV6-5
CDR3nt: TGTGCCAGCAGACTACCGGGACTTGAAGCTTTCTTT
CDR3aa: CASRLPGLEAFF

abundance: -
d_gene: -
j_gene: TRBJ1-5
v_gene: TRBV5-6
CDR3nt: TGTGCCAGCAGCTTGGGGGCAGCAAATCAGCCCCAGCATTTT
CDR3aa: CASSLGAANQPQHF

abundance: -
d_gene: TRBD1
j_gene: TRBJ1-1
v_gene: TRBV11-2
CDR3nt: TGTGCCAGCAGCTTCTGGACAGGGGGGGATGACACTGAAGCTTTCTTT
CDR3aa: CASSFWTGGDDTEAFF

abundance: -
d_gene: -
j_gene: TRBJ1-2
v_gene: TRBV5-6
CDR3nt: TGTGCCAGCAGCTTGGTGGTCCCTTCCTATGGCTACACCTTC
CDR3aa: CASSLVVPSYGYTF

abundance: -
d_gene: -
j_gene: TRBJ2-7
v_gene: TRBV30
CDR3nt: TGTGCCTGGAGGGCGCCGGGCTTTTCCTACGAGCAGTACTTC
CDR3aa: CAWRAPGFSYEQYF

abundance: -
d_gene: -
j_gene: TRBJ2-1
v_gene: TRBV6-5
CDR3nt: TGTGCCAGCAGTTTTCAAGGCGGGGAGTACAATGAGCAGTTCTTC
CDR3aa: CASSFQGGEYNEQFF

abundance: -
d_gene: TRBD2
j_gene: TRBJ2-5
v_gene: TRBV2
CDR3nt: TGTGCCACCCGGGGGGGCTACGAGACCCAGTACTTC
CDR3aa: CATRGGYETQYF

abundance: -
d_gene: -
j_gene: TRBJ1-4
v_gene: TRBV7-2
CDR3nt: TGTGCCAGCAGCCTAGTGGGGTTTGAACCGCAAAAACTGTTTTTT
CDR3aa: CASSLVGFEPQKLFF

abundance: -
d_gene: TRBD1
j_gene: TRBJ2-7
v_gene: TRBV27
CDR3nt: TGTGCCAGCAGTTTATCTGGGACAGGAGGGTTCTACGAGCAGTACTTC
CDR3aa: CASSLSGTGGFYEQYF

abundance: -
d_gene: -
j_gene: TRBJ2-5
v_gene: TRBV11-3
CDR3nt: TGTGCCAGCTCGGGTATCTGGGTGGACCAAGAGACCCAGTACTTC
CDR3aa: CASSGIWVDQETQYF

abundance: -
d_gene: -
j_gene: TRBJ2-7
v_gene: TRBV5-4
CDR3nt: TGTGCCAGCAGTTCCGGGACCCGATACGAGCAGTACTTC
CDR3aa: CASSSGTRYEQYF

abundance: -
d_gene: TRBD2
j_gene: TRBJ2-1
v_gene: TRBV10-3
CDR3nt: TGTGCCAGCGGGACTAGCGGTTACAATGAGCAGTTCTTC
CDR3aa: CASGTSGYNEQFF

abundance: -
d_gene: TRBD1
j_gene: TRBJ2-2
v_gene: TRBV18
CDR3nt: TGTGCCAGCTCACCAGCCAGGGGGTCCGCAAGGTCGGGCGGGGAGCTGTTTTTT
CDR3aa: CASSPARGSARSGGELFF

abundance: -
d_gene: -
j_gene: TRBJ1-6
v_gene: TRBV29-1
CDR3nt: TGCAGCGTCTCTTTAACAGCGTTTAATTCACCCCTCCACTTT
CDR3aa: CSVSLTAFNSPLHF

abundance: -
d_gene: -
j_gene: TRBJ1-4
v_gene: TRBV6-6
CDR3nt: TGTGCCAGCAGTTACTCGGGGGCCTATAATGAAAAACTGTTTTTT
CDR3aa: CASSYSGAYNEKLFF

abundance: -
d_gene: TRBD1
j_gene: TRBJ1-2
v_gene: TRBV4-1
CDR3nt: TGCGCCAGCAGCGATGGACAGGCCTCTAACTATGGCTACACCTTC
CDR3aa: CASSDGQASNYGYTF

abundance: once
d_gene: TRBD1
j_gene: TRBJ2-5
v_gene: TRBV27
CDR3nt: TGTGCCAGCAGTACGAAGCCCCCGGGACAGGGGGCTAGGGAGACCCAGTACTTC
CDR3aa: CASSTKPPGQGARETQYF

abundance: -
d_gene: -
j_gene: TRBJ2-1
v_gene: TRBV18
CDR3nt: TGTGCCAGCTCACCAGGACAGAAGGTTGAGCAGTTCTTC
CDR3aa: CASSPGQKVEQFF

abundance: -
d_gene: TRBD1
j_gene: TRBJ1-2
v_gene: TRBV19
CDR3nt: TGTGCCAGTAGCCTTCCGGGACAGGGGACGAACACCTTC
CDR3aa: CASSLPGQGTNTF

abundance: -
d_gene: -
j_gene: TRBJ2-2
v_gene: TRBV7-2
CDR3nt: TGTGCCAGCAGCCGAGGACCCAACACCGGGGAGCTGTTTTTT
CDR3aa: CASSRGPNTGELFF

abundance: -
d_gene: -
j_gene: TRBJ1-1
v_gene: TRBV6-1
CDR3nt: TGTGCCAGCAGTGAACGGGGGGGCACTGAAGCTTTCTTT
CDR3aa: CASSERGGTEAFF

abundance: -
d_gene: -
j_gene: TRBJ1-2
v_gene: TRBV7-9
CDR3nt: TGTGCCAGCAGCTTGGACACGACTAACTATGGCTACACCTTC
CDR3aa: CASSLDTTNYGYTF

abundance: -
d_gene: -
j_gene: TRBJ1-2
v_gene: TRBV7-6
CDR3nt: TGTGCCAGCAGCTTAGCGCGAGGCTATGGCTACACCTTC
CDR3aa: CASSLARGYGYTF

abundance: few
d_gene: TRBD1
j_gene: TRBJ1-2
v_gene: TRBV18
CDR3nt: TGTGCCAGCTCACCGGACAGGGAGCATGGCTACACCTTC
CDR3aa: CASSPDREHGYTF

abundance: -
d_gene: -
j_gene: TRBJ1-1
v_gene: TRBV30
CDR3nt: TGTGCCTGGAGTGTCTCGGTCCCAATGAACACTGAAGCTTTCTTT
CDR3aa: CAWSVSVPMNTEAFF

abundance: -
d_gene: -
j_gene: TRBJ1-5
v_gene: TRBV7-2
CDR3nt: TGTGCCAGCAGCTTTCCCGGAAATCAGCCCCAGCATTTT
CDR3aa: CASSFPGNQPQHF

abundance: -
d_gene: -
j_gene: TRBJ2-7
v_gene: TRBV7-2
CDR3nt: TGTGCCAGCAGCTTTAGGCAGGGTTTTCAGTACGAGCAGTACTTC
CDR3aa: CASSFRQGFQYEQYF

abundance: -
d_gene: TRBD2
j_gene: TRBJ2-1
v_gene: TRBV6-6
CDR3nt: TGTGCCAGCAGTTACTCTCGAGCGGGGGGGCCTGGTGAGCAGTTCTTC
CDR3aa: CASSYSRAGGPGEQFF

abundance: -
d_gene: -
j_gene: TRBJ1-3
v_gene: TRBV28
CDR3nt: TGTGCCAGCAGTTTTCTCTGGGGGTTCTCTGGAAACACCATATATTTT
CDR3aa: CASSFLWGFSGNTIYF

abundance: -
d_gene: -
j_gene: TRBJ1-1
v_gene: TRBV11-3
CDR3nt: TGTGCCAGCAGCTTCAAGGGGTACACTGAAGCTTTCTTT
CDR3aa: CASSFKGYTEAFF

abundance: once
d_gene: -
j_gene: TRBJ1-2
v_gene: TRBV28
CDR3nt: TGTGCCAGCAGCTCCACGGGAACGGCGAACTATGGCTACACCTTC
CDR3aa: CASSSTGTANYGYTF

abundance: -
d_gene: -
j_gene: TRBJ1-2
v_gene: TRBV19
CDR3nt: TGTGCCAGTAGTTGGGGAGGGGCCTATGGCTACACCTTC
CDR3aa: CASSWGGAYGYTF

abundance: -
d_gene: -
j_gene: TRBJ2-6
v_gene: TRBV15
CDR3nt: TGTGCCACCAGCAGAGGACCATCTGGGGCCAACGTCCTGACTTTC
CDR3aa: CATSRGPSGANVLTF

abundance: -
d_gene: -
j_gene: TRBJ2-3
v_gene: TRBV7-8
CDR3nt: TGTGCCACCAGAGATGAGGACTACACAGATACGCAGTATTTT
CDR3aa: CATRDEDYTDTQYF

abundance: -
d_gene: TRBD1
j_gene: TRBJ2-2
v_gene: TRBV19
CDR3nt: TGTGCCAGTAGCCCTAGGGGGCCCGGGGAGCTGTTTTTT
CDR3aa: CASSPRGPGELFF

abundance: many
d_gene: TRBD1
j_gene: TRBJ1-1
v_gene: TRBV6-6
CDR3nt: TGTGCCAGCAGTTACAAGGACAGGGTGACTGAAGCTTTCTTT
CDR3aa: CASSYKDRVTEAFF

abundance: -
d_gene: -
j_gene: TRBJ1-1
v_gene: TRBV5-1
CDR3nt: TGCGCCAGCAGCCCGCTGGTGGGACTTGAAGCTTTCTTT
CDR3aa: CASSPLVGLEAFF